The source of this T cell receptor beta chain is a study of T cell responses to AZD1222 COVID-19 vaccine. General observations from the study: The study sampled repertoires only after the peak T cell response. Spike-specific TCR breadth and depth both grew after two AZD1222 doses.

Produced via immunoSEQ multiplex PCR; TCRdb's table is partial and in-frame only. The table has 100,000 or so clones, around nine tenths seen once. The CDR3 consists of 14 residues. V dropped 7 bases and J dropped 2 bases, with 12 bases sitting between them. CDR1 and CDR2 from the germline V gene are SNHLY and FYNNEI. About this clone: Its target is unknown.

The clonotype originates from an adult in good health. The rearrangement uses TRBV2 and TRBJ1-3; a weak D match, TRBD1 (5 bases). Here the sequenced sample was peripheral blood, taken on day 0 of AZD1222 vaccination. The CDR3 spells CASIQGEAGNTIYF. In DNA, the CDR3 is TGTGCCAGCATTCAGGGAGAAGCTGGAAACACCATATATTTT. The entire variable domain, with the rest obtained from reference TRBV2 and TRBJ1-3, is as follows: EPEVTQTPSHQVTQMGQEVILRCVPISNHLYFYWYRQILGQKVEFLVSFYNNEISEKSEIFDDQFSVERPDGSNFTLKIRSTKLEDSAMYFCASIQGEAGNTIYFGEGSWLTVV.